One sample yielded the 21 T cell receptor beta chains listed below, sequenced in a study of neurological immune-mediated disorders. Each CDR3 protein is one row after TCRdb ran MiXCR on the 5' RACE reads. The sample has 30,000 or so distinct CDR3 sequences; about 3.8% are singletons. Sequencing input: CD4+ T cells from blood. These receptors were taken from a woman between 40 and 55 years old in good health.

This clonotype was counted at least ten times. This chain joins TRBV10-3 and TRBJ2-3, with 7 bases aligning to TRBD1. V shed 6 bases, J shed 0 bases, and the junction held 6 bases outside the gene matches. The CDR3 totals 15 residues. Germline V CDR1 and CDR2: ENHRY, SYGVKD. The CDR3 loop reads CAISSGGASTDTQYF. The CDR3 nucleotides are TGTGCCATCAGCTCAGGGGGTGCGAGCACAGATACGCAGTATTTT.

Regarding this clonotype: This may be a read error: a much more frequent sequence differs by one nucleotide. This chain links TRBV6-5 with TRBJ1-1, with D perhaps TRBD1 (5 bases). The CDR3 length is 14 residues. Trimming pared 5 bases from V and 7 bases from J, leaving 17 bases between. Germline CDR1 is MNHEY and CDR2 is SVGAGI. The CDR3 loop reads CASSASGVAVEAFF. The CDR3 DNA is TGTGCCAGCAGTGCGTCGGGGGTGGCGGTTGAAGCTTTCTTT.

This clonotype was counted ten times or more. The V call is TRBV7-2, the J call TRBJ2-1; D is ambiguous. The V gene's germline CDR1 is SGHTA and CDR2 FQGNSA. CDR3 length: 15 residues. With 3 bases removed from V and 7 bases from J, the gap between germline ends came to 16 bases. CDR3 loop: CASSFLIVGMNEQFF. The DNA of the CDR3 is TGTGCCAGCAGCTTCCTAATCGTTGGTATGAATGAGCAGTTCTTC.

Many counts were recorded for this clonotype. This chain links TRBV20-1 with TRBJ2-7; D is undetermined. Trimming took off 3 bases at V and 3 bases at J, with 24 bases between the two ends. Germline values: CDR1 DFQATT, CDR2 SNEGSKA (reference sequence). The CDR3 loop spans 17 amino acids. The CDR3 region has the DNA TGCAGTGCTAGGATACAGATGTTTTCTTTGGAGAACTACGAGCAGTACTTC. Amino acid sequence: CSARIQMFSLENYEQYF.

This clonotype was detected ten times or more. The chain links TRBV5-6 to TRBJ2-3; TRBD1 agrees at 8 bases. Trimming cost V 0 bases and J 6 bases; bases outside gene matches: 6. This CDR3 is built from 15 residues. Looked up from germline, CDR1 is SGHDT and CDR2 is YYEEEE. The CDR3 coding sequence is TGTGCCAGCAGCTTGGGGGGACAGGCACGGGATACGCAGTATTTT. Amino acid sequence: CASSLGGQARDTQYF.

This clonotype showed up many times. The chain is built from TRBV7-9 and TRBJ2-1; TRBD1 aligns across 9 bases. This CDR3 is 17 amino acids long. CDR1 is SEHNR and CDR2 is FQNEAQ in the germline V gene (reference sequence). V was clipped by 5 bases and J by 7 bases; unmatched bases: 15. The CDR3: CASSPSQGAFGLNEQFF. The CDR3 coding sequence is TGTGCCAGCAGCCCTTCACAGGGGGCGTTCGGATTAAATGAGCAGTTCTTC.

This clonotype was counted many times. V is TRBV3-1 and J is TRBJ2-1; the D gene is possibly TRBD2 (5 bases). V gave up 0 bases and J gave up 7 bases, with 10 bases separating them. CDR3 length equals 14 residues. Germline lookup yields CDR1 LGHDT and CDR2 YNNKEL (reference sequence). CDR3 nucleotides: TGTGCCAGCAGCCAAGATGACTATAAAAATGAGCAGTTCTTC. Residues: CASSQDDYKNEQFF.

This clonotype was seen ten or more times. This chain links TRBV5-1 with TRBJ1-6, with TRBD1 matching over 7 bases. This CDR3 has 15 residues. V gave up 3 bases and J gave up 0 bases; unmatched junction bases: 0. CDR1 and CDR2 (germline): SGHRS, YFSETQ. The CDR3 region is CASSWDSSYNSPLHF. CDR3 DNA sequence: TGCGCCAGCAGCTGGGACAGCTCCTATAATTCACCCCTCCACTTT. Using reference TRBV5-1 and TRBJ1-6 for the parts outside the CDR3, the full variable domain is KAGVTQTPRYLIKTRGQQVTLSCSPISGHRSVSWYQQTPGQGLQFLFEYFSETQRNKGNFPGRFSGRQFSNSRSEMNVSTLELGDSALYLCASSWDSSYNSPLHFGNGTRLTVT.

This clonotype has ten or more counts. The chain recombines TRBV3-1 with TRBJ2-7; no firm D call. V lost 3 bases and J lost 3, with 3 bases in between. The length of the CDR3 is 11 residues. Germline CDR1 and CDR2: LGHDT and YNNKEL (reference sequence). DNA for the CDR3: TGTGCCAGCAGCCAGGGCTACGAGCAGTACTTC. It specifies CASSQGYEQYF.

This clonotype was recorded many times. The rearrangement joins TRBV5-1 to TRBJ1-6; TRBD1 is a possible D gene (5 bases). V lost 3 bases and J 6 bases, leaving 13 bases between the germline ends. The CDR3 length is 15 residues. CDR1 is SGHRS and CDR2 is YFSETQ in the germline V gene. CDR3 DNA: TGCGCCAGCAGCTCCGATAATCAGGGTAATTCACCCCTCCACTTT. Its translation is CASSSDNQGNSPLHF.

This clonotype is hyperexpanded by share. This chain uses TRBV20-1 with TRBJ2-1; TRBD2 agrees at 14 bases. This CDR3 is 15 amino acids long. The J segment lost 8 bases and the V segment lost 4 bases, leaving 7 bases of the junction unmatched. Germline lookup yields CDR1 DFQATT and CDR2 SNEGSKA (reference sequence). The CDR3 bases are TGCAGTGCTAACGCGGGGACTAGCGGGGGTTATGAGCAGTTCTTC. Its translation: CSANAGTSGGYEQFF.

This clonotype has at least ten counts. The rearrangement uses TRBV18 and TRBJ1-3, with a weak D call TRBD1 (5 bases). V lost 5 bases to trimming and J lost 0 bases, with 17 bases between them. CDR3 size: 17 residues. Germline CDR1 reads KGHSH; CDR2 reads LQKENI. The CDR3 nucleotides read TGTGCCAGCTCAAGATCCACCGGGACGCTCTCTGGAAACACCATATATTTT. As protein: CASSRSTGTLSGNTIYF.

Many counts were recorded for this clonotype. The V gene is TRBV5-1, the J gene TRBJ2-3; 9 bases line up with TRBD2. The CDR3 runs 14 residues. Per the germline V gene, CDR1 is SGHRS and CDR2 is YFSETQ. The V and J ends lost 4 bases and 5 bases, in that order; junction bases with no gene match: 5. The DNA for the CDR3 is TGCGCCAGCAGCGGGGGACTAGCAGGAGATACGCAGTATTTT. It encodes CASSGGLAGDTQYF.

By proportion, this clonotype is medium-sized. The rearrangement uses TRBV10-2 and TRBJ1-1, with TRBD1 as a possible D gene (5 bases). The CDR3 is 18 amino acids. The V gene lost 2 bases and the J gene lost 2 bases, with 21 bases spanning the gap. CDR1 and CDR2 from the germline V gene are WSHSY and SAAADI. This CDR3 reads CASSEGRGFGGGNTEAFF. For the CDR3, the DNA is TGCGCCAGCAGTGAGGGACGGGGGTTTGGAGGTGGAAACACTGAAGCTTTCTTT.

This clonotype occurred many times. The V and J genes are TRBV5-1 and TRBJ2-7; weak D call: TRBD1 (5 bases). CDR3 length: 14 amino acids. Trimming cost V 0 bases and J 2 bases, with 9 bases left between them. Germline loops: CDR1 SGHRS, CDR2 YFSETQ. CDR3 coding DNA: TGCGCCAGCAGCTTGGGCCTAGGGGCCTACGAGCAGTACTTC. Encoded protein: CASSLGLGAYEQYF. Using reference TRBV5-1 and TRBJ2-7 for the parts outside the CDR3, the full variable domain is KAGVTQTPRYLIKTRGQQVTLSCSPISGHRSVSWYQQTPGQGLQFLFEYFSETQRNKGNFPGRFSGRQFSNSRSEMNVSTLELGDSALYLCASSLGLGAYEQYFGPGTRLTVT.

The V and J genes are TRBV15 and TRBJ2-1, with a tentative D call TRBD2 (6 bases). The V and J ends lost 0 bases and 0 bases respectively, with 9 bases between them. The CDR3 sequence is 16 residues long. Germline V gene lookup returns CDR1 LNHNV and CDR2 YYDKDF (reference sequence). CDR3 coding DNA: TGTGCCACCAGCAGAGATCGGGGACTCTCCTACAATGAGCAGTTCTTC. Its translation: CATSRDRGLSYNEQFF.

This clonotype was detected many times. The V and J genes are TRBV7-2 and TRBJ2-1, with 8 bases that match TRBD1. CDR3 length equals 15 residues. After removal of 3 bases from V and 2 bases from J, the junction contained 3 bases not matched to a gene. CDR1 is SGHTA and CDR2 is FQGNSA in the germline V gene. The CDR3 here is CASSLGTGPYNEQFF. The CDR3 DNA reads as TGTGCCAGCAGCTTGGGGACAGGCCCCTACAATGAGCAGTTCTTC. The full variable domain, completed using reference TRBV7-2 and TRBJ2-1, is GAGVSQSPSNKVTEKGKDVELRCDPISGHTALYWYRQSLGQGLEFLIYFQGNSAPDKSGLPSDRFSAERTGGSVSTLTIQRTQQEDSAVYLCASSLGTGPYNEQFFGPGTRLTVL.

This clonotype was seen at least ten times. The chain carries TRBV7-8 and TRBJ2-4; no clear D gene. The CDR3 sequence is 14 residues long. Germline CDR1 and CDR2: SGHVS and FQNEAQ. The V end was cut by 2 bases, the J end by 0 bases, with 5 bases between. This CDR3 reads CASSLNLAKNIQYF. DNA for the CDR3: TGTGCCAGCAGCTTAAATTTAGCCAAAAACATTCAGTACTTC.

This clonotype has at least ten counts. CDR3 loop: CASSPLVLAGQNEQFF. CDR3 DNA: TGTGCCAGCAGCCCTCTTGTCCTAGCGGGGCAAAATGAGCAGTTCTTC. J is TRBJ2-1 and V is TRBV7-7; 9 nucleotides align to TRBD2. The CDR3 has 16 residues. V lost 5 bases and J lost 7; bases outside the gene matches: 12. Per germline, CDR1 SSHAT and CDR2 FNYEAQ (reference sequence).

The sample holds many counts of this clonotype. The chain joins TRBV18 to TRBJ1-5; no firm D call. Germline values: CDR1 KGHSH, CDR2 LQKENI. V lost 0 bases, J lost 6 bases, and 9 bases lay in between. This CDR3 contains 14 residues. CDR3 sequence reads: CASSPPLGGQPQHF. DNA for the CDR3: TGTGCCAGCTCACCACCTCTGGGAGGTCAGCCCCAGCATTTT.

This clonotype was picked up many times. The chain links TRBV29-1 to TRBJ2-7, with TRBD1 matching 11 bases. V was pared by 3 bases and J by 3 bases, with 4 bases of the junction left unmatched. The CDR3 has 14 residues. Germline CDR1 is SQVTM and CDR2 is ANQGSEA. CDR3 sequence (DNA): TGCAGCGTTGAGGGGACAGGGGGGGGCTACGAGCAGTACTTC. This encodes CSVEGTGGGYEQYF.